This TCR beta chain is drawn from a study of blood T cell repertoires in COVID-19. The CDR3 runs to 14 residues. The germline CDR1 and CDR2 sequences are MRHNA and SNTAGT. J was trimmed by 1 base and V by 4 bases; bases with no gene match: 0. This table comes from immunoSEQ multiplex PCR, and its TCRdb copy is limited to in-frame clones, with some not included. This sample yields 300,000 or so clones, of which about four fifths are seen a single time; 1% to 1.5% belongs to the top ten. This sequence was found in a woman aged 45-65 years with acute or convalescent COVID-19. The V and J genes are TRBV6-4 and TRBJ2-2, with 7 bases lining up with TRBD1. The sequencing input was peripheral blood. CDR3 coding DNA: TGTGCCAGCAGTGGACAGGGGAACACCGGGGAGCTGTTTTTT. Protein product: CASSGQGNTGELFF.